These 8 T cell receptor beta chains originate from one sample sequenced in a study of beta chain features in type 1 diabetes. Study-level points and caveats: Across all four CD4+ subsets, people with type 1 diabetes showed modestly shorter TCRB CDR3s.

Investigators reverse transcribed all isolated RNA, so they sequenced expressed TCRB transcripts. TCRdb keeps only in-frame clones here, not all; method: immunoSEQ multiplex PCR. The sample lists 60,000 to 75,000 clones, approximately 47% occurring once. These receptors' antigens are unknown. The sequenced material came from central memory CD4+ T cells from blood. The receptors originated from a man under 40 with type 1 diabetes.

The V gene is TRBV5-4, the J gene TRBJ2-3; 12 bases agree with TRBD2. Per germline, CDR1 SGHNT and CDR2 YYREEE (reference sequence). J gave up 0 bases and V 7 bases, and 3 bases lay outside the gene matches. The CDR3 runs to 15 residues. CDR3 DNA sequence: TGTGCCAGCTGGACTAGCGGGAAGAGCACAGATACGCAGTATTTT. As protein: CASWTSGKSTDTQYF.

The V call is TRBV2, the J call TRBJ2-5; 9 nucleotides line up with TRBD1. Germline assignment: CDR1 SNHLY and CDR2 FYNNEI. The CDR3 runs to 14 residues. J was trimmed by 2 bases and V by 6 bases; bases with no gene match: 4. CDR3 sequence: CASRLTGGQETQYF. In nucleotides, the CDR3 is TGTGCCAGCAGACTGACAGGGGGGCAAGAGACCCAGTACTTC.

V is TRBV18 and J is TRBJ2-1; TRBD2 is a possible D gene (6 bases). Germline CDR1 and CDR2: KGHSH and LQKENI. Between the trimmed V and J ends, which lost 5 bases and 6 bases, there was a span of 11 bases. The CDR3 consists of 13 residues. Here the CDR3 reads CASSSLTSNEQFF. DNA for the CDR3: TGTGCCAGCTCATCTCTGACTAGCAATGAGCAGTTCTTC. The full variable domain, in which reference TRBV18 and TRBJ2-1 provide the parts outside the CDR3, is NAGVMQNPRHLVRRRGQEARLRCSPMKGHSHVYWYRQLPEEGLKFMVYLQKENIIDESGMPKERFSAEFPKEGPSILRIQQVVRGDSAAYFCASSSLTSNEQFFGPGTRLTVL.

V gene TRBV18 combines with J gene TRBJ1-2, with 7 bases lining up with TRBD1. The CDR3 runs to 14 residues. V gave up 6 bases and J gave up 5 bases; unmatched junction bases: 9. The germline gives CDR1 KGHSH, CDR2 LQKENI. The CDR3 DNA is TGTGCCAGCTCCGGTGGGGACAGAGAGTATGGCTACACCTTC. Protein sequence: CASSGGDREYGYTF.

This clone has more than one count but fewer than ten. V gene TRBV5-1 combines with J gene TRBJ1-2; the match to TRBD1 covers 8 bases. CDR3 size: 14 residues. The trim removed 3 bases at V and 3 bases at J, leaving 4 bases unmatched. CDR1 and CDR2 from the germline V gene are SGHRS and YFSETQ. CDR3 sequence: CASSSQGADYGYTF. Here the CDR3 DNA reads TGCGCCAGCAGCTCCCAGGGGGCGGACTATGGCTACACCTTC.

The chain couples TRBV9 to TRBJ1-1, with 8 bases identical to TRBD1. CDR3 length: 15 residues. J was trimmed by 1 base and V by 4 bases; bases with no gene match: 6. From germline, CDR1 is SGDLS and CDR2 YYNGEE. The CDR3 DNA reads TGTGCCAGCAGCCTACGGACAGGGAGGAACACTGAAGCTTTCTTT. Translated, it gives CASSLRTGRNTEAFF.

The chain joins TRBV14 to TRBJ2-2; a weak D match, TRBD1 (6 bases). The CDR3 runs 16 residues. CDR1 is SGHDN, CDR2 FVKESK, per germline. Deletions cut 4 bases from V and 2 bases from J, with 14 bases between. CDR3 coding DNA: TGTGCCAGCAGCCGCCTCGGGACATCAAACACCGGGGAGCTGTTTTTT. It encodes CASSRLGTSNTGELFF.

The chain links TRBV10-3 to TRBJ2-7, with 7 bases matching TRBD2. Germline V gene sequence: CDR1 ENHRY, CDR2 SYGVKD. Germline trimming cut 3 bases from V and 4 bases from J; bases unmatched to any gene: 12. The CDR3 spans 16 residues. The CDR3 DNA sequence: TGTGCCATCAGTGACGGCGGGACGGGAGGCCGGTACGAGCAGTACTTC. It is translated as CAISDGGTGGRYEQYF.